This T cell receptor (beta chain) was identified in a study of cytomegalovirus exposure and HLA in healthy donors. Both 60 Vbeta primers and 13 Jbeta primers went into the PCR. TCRdb's copy holds only in-frame clones and misses some; the assay was immunoSEQ multiplex PCR. The sample records roughly 140,000 clones, almost 80% being singletons. V shed 4 bases and J shed 1 base, with 17 bases lying between them. From germline, CDR1 is MGHRA and CDR2 YSYEKL. The CDR3 is 16 residues long. Sample: PBMCs. The TCR sequence derives from a male donor in good health and CMV-seronegative. This chain links TRBV4-1 with TRBJ2-7; D may be TRBD1 (6 bases). The CDR3 reads CASSPGGLGQSYEQYF. The CDR3 coding sequence is TGCGCCAGCAGCCCCGGTGGGTTAGGACAGTCCTACGAGCAGTACTTC.